This T cell receptor (beta chain) was found in a study of blood T cell repertoires in COVID-19. The CDR3 runs 15 residues. V gave up 0 bases and J gave up 8 bases, with 16 bases separating them. Germline values: CDR1 SNHLY, CDR2 FYNNEI. How the authors handled the data: Quantification of nucleated cells was approximated via reference gene primer amplification. Sequencing was performed with immunoSEQ multiplex PCR; in TCRdb, only in-frame clones are kept and a portion is missing. V, J and clone size were drawn from that table, and D and trimming were deduced from the DNA. The sample holds roughly 62,000 clones, more than 65% seen once.

The J gene is TRBJ1-2, the V gene TRBV2, with D possibly TRBD1 on 5 matching bases. This TCR derives from a human donor in a cohort sampled during active COVID-19. The sequenced material came from peripheral blood. Written as DNA, the CDR3 is TGTGCCAGCAGTGAAGCGAGTCTCGCGGGGGAAGGCTACACCTTC. This sequence encodes CASSEASLAGEGYTF.